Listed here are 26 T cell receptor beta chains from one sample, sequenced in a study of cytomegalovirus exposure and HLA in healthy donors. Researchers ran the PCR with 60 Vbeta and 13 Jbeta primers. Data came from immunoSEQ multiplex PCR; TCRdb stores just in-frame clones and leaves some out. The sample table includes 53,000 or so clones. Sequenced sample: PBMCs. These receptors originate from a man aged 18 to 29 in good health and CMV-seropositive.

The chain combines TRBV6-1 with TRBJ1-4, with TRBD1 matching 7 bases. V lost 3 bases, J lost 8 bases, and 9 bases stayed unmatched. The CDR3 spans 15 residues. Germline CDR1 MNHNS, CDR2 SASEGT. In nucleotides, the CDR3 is TGTGCCAGCAGTGACGATAGGGGGCTTCGGGAAAAACTGTTTTTT. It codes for CASSDDRGLREKLFF.

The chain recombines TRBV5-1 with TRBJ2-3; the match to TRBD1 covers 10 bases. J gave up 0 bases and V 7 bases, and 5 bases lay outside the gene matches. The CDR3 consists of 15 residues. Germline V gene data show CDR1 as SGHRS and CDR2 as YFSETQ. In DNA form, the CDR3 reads TGCGCCAGCCGGGACAGGGGATGGAGCACAGATACGCAGTATTTT. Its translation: CASRDRGWSTDTQYF. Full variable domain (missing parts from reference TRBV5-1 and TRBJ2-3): KAGVTQTPRYLIKTRGQQVTLSCSPISGHRSVSWYQQTPGQGLQFLFEYFSETQRNKGNFPGRFSGRQFSNSRSEMNVSTLELGDSALYLCASRDRGWSTDTQYFGPGTRLTVL.

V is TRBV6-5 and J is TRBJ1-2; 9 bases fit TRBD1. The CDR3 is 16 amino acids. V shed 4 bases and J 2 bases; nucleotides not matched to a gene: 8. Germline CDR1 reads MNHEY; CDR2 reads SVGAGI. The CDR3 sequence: CASSSHGQGRNYGYTF. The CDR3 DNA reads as TGTGCCAGCAGTTCCCACGGACAGGGGAGGAACTATGGCTACACCTTC.

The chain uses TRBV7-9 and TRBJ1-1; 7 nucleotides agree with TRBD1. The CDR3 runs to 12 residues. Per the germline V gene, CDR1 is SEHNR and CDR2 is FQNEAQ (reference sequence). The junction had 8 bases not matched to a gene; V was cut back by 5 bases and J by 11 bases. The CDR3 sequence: CASSLETGWAFF. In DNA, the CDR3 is TGTGCCAGCAGCCTAGAGACAGGGTGGGCTTTCTTT.

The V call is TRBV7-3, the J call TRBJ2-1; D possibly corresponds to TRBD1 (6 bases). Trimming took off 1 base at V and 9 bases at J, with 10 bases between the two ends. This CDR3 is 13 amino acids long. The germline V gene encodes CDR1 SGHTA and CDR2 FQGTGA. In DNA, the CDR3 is TGTGCCAGCAGCTTAATTGTGACAGGTGAGCAGTTCTTC. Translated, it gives CASSLIVTGEQFF.

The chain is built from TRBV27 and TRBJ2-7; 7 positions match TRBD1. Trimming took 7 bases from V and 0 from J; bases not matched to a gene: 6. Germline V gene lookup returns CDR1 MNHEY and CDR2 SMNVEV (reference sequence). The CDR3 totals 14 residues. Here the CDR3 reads CASTKRDSSYEQYF. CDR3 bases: TGTGCCAGCACCAAAAGGGACAGCTCCTACGAGCAGTACTTC.

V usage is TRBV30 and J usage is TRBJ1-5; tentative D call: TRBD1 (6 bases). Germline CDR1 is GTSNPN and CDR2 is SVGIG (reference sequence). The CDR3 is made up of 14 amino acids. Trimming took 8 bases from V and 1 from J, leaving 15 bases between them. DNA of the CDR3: TGTGCCGCCCAACAGGGCCTAAGCAATCAGCCCCAGCATTTT. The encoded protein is CAAQQGLSNQPQHF.

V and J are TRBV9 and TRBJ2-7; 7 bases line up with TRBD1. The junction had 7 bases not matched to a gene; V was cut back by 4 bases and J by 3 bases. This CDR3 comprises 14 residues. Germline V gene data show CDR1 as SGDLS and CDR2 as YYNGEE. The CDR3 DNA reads TGTGCCAGCAGCCAAACCTACAGGGGCTACGAGCAGTACTTC. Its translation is CASSQTYRGYEQYF.

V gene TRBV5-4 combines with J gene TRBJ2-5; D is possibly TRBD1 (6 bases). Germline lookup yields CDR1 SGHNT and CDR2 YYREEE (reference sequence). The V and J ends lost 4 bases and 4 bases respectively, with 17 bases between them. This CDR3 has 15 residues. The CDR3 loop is CASSPDGGVLETQYF. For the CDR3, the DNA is TGTGCCAGCAGCCCTGATGGGGGCGTTCTAGAGACCCAGTACTTC.

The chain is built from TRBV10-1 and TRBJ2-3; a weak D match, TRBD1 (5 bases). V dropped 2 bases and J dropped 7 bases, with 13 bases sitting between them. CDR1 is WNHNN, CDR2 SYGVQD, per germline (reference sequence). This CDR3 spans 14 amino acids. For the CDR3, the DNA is TGCGCCAGCAGTGAGACCCCAGACAGATATACGCAGTATTTT. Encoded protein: CASSETPDRYTQYF.

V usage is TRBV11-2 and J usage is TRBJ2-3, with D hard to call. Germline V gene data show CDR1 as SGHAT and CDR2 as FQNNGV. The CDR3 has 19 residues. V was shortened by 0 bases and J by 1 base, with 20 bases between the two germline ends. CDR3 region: CASSLDPTRMFTRTDTQYF. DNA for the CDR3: TGTGCCAGCAGCTTAGATCCGACAAGGATGTTCACTCGCACAGATACGCAGTATTTT. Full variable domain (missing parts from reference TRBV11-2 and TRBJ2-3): EAGVAQSPRYKIIEKRQSVAFWCNPISGHATLYWYQQILGQGPKLLIQFQNNGVVDDSQLPKDRFSAERLKGVDSTLKIQPAKLEDSAVYLCASSLDPTRMFTRTDTQYFGPGTRLTVL.

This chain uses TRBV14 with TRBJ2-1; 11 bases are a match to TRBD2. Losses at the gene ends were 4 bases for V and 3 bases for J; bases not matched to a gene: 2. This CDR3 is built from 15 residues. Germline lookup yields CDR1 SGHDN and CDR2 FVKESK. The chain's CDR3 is CASSRTSGGYNEQFF. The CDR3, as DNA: TGTGCCAGCAGCCGCACTAGCGGGGGCTACAATGAGCAGTTCTTC.

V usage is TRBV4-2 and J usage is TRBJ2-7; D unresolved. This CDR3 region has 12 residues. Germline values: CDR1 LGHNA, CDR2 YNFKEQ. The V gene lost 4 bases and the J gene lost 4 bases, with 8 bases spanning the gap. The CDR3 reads CASSLSGYEQYF. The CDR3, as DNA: TGTGCCAGCAGCCTGTCCGGTTACGAGCAGTACTTC.

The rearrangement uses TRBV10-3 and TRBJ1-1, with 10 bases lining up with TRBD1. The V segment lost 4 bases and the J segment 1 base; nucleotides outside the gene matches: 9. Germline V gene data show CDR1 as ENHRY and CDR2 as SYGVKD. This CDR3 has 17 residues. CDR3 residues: CAISAPGTGVANTEAFF. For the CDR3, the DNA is TGTGCCATCAGTGCCCCCGGGACAGGGGTGGCGAACACTGAAGCTTTCTTT.

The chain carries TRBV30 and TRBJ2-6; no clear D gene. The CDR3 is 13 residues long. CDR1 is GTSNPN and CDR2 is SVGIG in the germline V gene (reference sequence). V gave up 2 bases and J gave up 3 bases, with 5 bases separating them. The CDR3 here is CAWSRGGANVLTF. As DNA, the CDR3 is TGTGCCTGGAGTCGAGGTGGGGCCAACGTCCTGACTTTC.

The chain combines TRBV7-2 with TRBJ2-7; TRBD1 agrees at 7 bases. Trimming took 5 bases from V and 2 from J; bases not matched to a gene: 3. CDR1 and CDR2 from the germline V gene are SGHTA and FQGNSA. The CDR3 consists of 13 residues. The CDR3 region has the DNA TGTGCCAGCAGCAAAGGGGGCACCTACGAGCAGTACTTC. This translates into CASSKGGTYEQYF.

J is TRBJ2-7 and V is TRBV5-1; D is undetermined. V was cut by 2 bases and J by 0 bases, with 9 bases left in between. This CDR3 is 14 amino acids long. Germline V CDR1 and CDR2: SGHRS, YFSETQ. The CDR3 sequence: CASSLNSISYEQYF. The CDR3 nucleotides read TGCGCCAGCAGCTTAAACAGTATCTCCTACGAGCAGTACTTC.

The CDR3 nucleotides read TGTGCCAGCAGTGAAGGAACAGGGGGAAGCTACACCTTC. Encoded protein: CASSEGTGGSYTF. This rearrangement joins TRBV2 to TRBJ1-2; 8 bases map to TRBD1. V dropped 1 base and J dropped 9; count of bases not matched to a gene: 4. The germline CDR1 and CDR2 sequences are SNHLY and FYNNEI. This CDR3 has 13 residues. Using reference TRBV2 and TRBJ1-2 for the parts outside the CDR3, the full variable domain is EPEVTQTPSHQVTQMGQEVILRCVPISNHLYFYWYRQILGQKVEFLVSFYNNEISEKSEIFDDQFSVERPDGSNFTLKIRSTKLEDSAMYFCASSEGTGGSYTFGSGTRLTVV.

CDR3 region: CASSLSLAGESGQPDTQYF. CDR3 bases: TGTGCCAGCAGTTTAAGCCTAGCGGGAGAGTCGGGTCAGCCAGATACGCAGTATTTT. The chain combines TRBV28 with TRBJ2-3; the match to TRBD2 covers 10 bases. The CDR3 contains 19 residues. J gave up 4 bases and V 2 bases, and 15 bases lay outside the gene matches. Germline loops: CDR1 MDHEN, CDR2 SYDVKM.

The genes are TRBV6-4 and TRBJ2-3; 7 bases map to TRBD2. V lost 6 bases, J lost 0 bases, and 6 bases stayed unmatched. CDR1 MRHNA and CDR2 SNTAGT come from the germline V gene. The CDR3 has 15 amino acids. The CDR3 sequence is CASSGGGRSTDTQYF. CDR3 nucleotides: TGTGCCAGCAGCGGGGGAGGGCGAAGCACAGATACGCAGTATTTT.

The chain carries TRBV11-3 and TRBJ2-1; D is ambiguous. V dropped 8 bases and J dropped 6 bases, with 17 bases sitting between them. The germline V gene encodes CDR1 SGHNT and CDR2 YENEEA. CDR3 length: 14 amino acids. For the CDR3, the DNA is TGTGCCAGCGGATCTACCCCCGAGGTCAATGAGCAGTTCTTC. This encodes CASGSTPEVNEQFF.

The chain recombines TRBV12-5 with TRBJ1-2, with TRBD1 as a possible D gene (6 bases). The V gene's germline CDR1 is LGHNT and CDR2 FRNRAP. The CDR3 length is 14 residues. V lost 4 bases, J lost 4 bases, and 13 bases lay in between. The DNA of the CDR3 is TGTGCTAGTGGTTCCGCCGGGACACCCTATGGCTACACCTTC. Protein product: CASGSAGTPYGYTF. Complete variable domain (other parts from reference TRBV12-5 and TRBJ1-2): DARVTQTPRHKVTEMGQEVTMRCQPILGHNTVFWYRQTMMQGLELLAYFRNRAPLDDSGMPKDRFSAEMPDATLATLKIQPSEPRDSAVYFCASGSAGTPYGYTFGSGTRLTVV.

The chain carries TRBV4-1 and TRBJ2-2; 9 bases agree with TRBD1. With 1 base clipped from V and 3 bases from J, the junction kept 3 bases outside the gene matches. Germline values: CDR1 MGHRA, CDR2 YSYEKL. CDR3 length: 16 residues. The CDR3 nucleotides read TGCGCCAGCAGCCAAGCCGGGACAGGGTACACCGGGGAGCTGTTTTTT. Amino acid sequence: CASSQAGTGYTGELFF.

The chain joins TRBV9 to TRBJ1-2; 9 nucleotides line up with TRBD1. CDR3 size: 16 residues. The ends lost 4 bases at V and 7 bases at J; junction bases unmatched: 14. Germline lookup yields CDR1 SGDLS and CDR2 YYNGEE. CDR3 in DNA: TGTGCCAGCAGCCTACGGGGGGACAGGGTTTTGGGTGGCTACACCTTC. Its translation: CASSLRGDRVLGGYTF.

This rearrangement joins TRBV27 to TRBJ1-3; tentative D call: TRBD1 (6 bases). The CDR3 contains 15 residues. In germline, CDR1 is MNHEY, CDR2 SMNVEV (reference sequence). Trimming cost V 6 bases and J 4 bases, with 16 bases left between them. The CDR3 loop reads CASRPSQGAGNTIYF. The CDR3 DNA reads TGTGCCAGCAGACCGTCACAGGGAGCCGGAAACACCATATATTTT.

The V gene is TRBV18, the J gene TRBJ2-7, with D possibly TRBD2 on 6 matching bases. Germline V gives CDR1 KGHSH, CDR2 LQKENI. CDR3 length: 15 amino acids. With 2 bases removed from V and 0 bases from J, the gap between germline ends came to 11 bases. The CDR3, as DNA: TGTGCCAGCTCACCAGCGGGGAAGAGCTCCTACGAGCAGTACTTC. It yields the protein CASSPAGKSSYEQYF.